The present T cell receptor beta chain was sequenced within a study of graft-versus-host responses after intestinal transplantation. The sample holds a few counts of this clone. CDR1 MNHEY and CDR2 SVGAGI come from the germline V gene. V was clipped by 7 bases and J by 6 bases; unmatched bases: 7. CDR3 size: 14 residues. Only in-frame clones appear in the TCRdb table, and some are missing; sequencing was by immunoSEQ multiplex PCR. The sample has thousands of clones, approximately 22% seen once. The sequencing here drew on alloreactive CD4+ T cells from a mixed lymphocyte reaction culture, taken before transplantation. Regarding subset: CFSE-low proliferating T cells sorted from roughly six-day pre-transplant mixed lymphocyte reaction (GvH or HvG direction). The J gene is TRBJ2-4, the V gene TRBV6-5; 9 bases are a match to TRBD1. The receptor was isolated from a human patient who was an organ donor for intestinal transplantation. The CDR3 here is CASTTTGGRNIQYF. CDR3 DNA sequence: TGTGCCAGCACCACGACAGGGGGACGAAACATTCAGTACTTC.